This record looks at one T cell receptor beta chain sequence and its context. CDR3 length: 14 residues. V lost 5 bases, J lost 0 bases, and 12 bases lay in between. Germline V lookup: CDR1 GTSNPN, CDR2 SVGIG (reference sequence). These data come from a study of pediatric ulcerative colitis. Assay: immunoSEQ multiplex PCR; the TCRdb copy retains only in-frame clones and omits some. The top ten clones hold around 9.1% of a sample with tens of thousands of clones, over 70% of them seen once. The rectum was sampled with one to two pinch biopsies at colonoscopy. J is TRBJ2-3 and V is TRBV30, with D perhaps being TRBD1 or TRBD2 (6 bases each). Material for sequencing was gut tissue. The source is a boy younger than 18 with severe ulcerative colitis. The CDR3 reads CAWGGAGSTDTQYF. CDR3 sequence (DNA): TGTGCCTGGGGGGGCGCGGGGAGCACAGATACGCAGTATTTT. Full variable domain (outside the CDR3, taken from reference TRBV30 and TRBJ2-3): SQTIHQWPATLVQPVGSPLSLECTVEGTSNPNLYWYRQAAGRGLQLLFYSVGIGQISSEVPQNLSASRPQDRQFILSSKKLLLSDSGFYLCAWGGAGSTDTQYFGPGTRLTVL.